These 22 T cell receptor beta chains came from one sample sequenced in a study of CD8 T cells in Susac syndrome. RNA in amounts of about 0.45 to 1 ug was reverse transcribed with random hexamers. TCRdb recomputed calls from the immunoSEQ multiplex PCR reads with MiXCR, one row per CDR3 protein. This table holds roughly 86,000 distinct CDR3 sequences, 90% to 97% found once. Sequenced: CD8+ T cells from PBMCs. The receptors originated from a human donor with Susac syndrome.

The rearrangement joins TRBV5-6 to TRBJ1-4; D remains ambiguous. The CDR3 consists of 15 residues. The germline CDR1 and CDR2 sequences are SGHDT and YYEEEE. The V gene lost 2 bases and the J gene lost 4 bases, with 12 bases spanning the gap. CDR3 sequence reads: CASSFNPVINEKLFF. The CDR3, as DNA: TGTGCCAGCAGCTTTAACCCAGTCATTAATGAAAAACTGTTTTTT.

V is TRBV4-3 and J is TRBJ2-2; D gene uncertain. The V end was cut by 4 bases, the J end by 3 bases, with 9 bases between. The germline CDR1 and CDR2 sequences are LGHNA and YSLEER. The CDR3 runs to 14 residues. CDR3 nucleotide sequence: TGCGCCAGCAGCCGCGACACGTACACCGGGGAGCTGTTTTTT. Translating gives CASSRDTYTGELFF.

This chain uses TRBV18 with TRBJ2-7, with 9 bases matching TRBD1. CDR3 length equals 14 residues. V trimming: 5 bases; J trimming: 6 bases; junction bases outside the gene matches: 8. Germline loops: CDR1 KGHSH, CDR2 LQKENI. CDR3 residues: CASSYRDRVFEQYF. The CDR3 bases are TGTGCCAGCTCATACCGGGACAGGGTCTTCGAGCAGTACTTC.

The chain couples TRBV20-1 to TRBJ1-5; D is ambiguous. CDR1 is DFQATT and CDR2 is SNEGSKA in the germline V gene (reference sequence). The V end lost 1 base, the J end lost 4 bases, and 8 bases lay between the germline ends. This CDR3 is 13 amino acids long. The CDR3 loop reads CSARVNRNQPQHF. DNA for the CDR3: TGCAGTGCTAGAGTTAATCGAAATCAGCCCCAGCATTTT.

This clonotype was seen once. The CDR3 coding sequence is TGCAGTGCTAGAGGTCCAGGAAGCTCCTACAATGAGCAGTTCTTC. Translated, it gives CSARGPGSSYNEQFF. The chain carries TRBV20-1 and TRBJ2-1; D not resolved. V dropped 1 base and J dropped 0 bases, with 10 bases sitting between them. The CDR3 loop spans 15 amino acids. Germline CDR1 reads DFQATT; CDR2 reads SNEGSKA (reference sequence).

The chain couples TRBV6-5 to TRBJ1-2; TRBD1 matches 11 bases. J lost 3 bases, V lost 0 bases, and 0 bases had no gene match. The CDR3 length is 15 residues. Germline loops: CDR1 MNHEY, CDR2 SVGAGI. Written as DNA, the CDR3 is TGTGCCAGCAGTTACTCGGGACAGGGGGACTATGGCTACACCTTC. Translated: CASSYSGQGDYGYTF.

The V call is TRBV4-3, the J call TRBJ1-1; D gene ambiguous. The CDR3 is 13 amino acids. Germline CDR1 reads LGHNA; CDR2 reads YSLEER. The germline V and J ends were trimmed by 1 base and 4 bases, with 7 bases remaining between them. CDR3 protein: CASSQGGATEAFF. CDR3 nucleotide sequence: TGCGCCAGCAGCCAAGGGGGTGCCACTGAAGCTTTCTTT.

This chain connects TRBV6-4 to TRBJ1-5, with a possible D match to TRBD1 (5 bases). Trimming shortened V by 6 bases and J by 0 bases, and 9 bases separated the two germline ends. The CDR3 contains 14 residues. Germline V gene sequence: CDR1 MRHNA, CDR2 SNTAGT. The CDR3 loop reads CASSPGLSNQPQHF. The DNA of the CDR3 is TGTGCCAGCAGCCCAGGGCTTAGCAATCAGCCCCAGCATTTT.

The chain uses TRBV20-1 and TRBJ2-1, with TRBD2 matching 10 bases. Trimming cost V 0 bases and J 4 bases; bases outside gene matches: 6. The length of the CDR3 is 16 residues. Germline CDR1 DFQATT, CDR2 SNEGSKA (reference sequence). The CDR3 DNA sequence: TGCAGTGCTAGAGAGGAGGAGACTAGCGGGTACAATGAGCAGTTCTTC. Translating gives CSAREEETSGYNEQFF.

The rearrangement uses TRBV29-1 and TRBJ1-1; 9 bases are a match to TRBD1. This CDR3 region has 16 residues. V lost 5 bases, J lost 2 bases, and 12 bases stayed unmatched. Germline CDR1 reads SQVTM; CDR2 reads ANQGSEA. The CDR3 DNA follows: TGCAGCGTTCTGGGGGGACAGGGCGACGATAACACTGAAGCTTTCTTT. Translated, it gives CSVLGGQGDDNTEAFF.

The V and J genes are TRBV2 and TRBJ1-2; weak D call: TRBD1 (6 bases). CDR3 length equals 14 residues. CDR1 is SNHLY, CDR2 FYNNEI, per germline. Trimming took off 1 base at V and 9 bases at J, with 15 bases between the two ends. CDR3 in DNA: TGTGCCAGCAGTGAAGGGACAGCACCTCTAAGCTACACCTTC. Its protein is CASSEGTAPLSYTF. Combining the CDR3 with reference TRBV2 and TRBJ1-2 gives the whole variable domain EPEVTQTPSHQVTQMGQEVILRCVPISNHLYFYWYRQILGQKVEFLVSFYNNEISEKSEIFDDQFSVERPDGSNFTLKIRSTKLEDSAMYFCASSEGTAPLSYTFGSGTRLTVV.

The CDR3 region has the DNA TGTGCCAGCAGCTTGCAGGGACCACAAGAGACCCAGTACTTC. Translated, it gives CASSLQGPQETQYF. The rearrangement links TRBV5-4 to TRBJ2-5; D is tentatively TRBD1 or TRBD2 (5 bases each). Trimming left V 1 base short and J 2 bases short, with 9 bases between. Germline lookup yields CDR1 SGHNT and CDR2 YYREEE (reference sequence). This CDR3 region has 14 residues. The full variable domain, completed using reference TRBV5-4 and TRBJ2-5, is ETGVTQSPTHLIKTRGQQVTLRCSSQSGHNTVSWYQQALGQGPQFIFQYYREEENGRGNFPPRFSGLQFPNYSSELNVNALELDDSALYLCASSLQGPQETQYFGPGTRLLVL.

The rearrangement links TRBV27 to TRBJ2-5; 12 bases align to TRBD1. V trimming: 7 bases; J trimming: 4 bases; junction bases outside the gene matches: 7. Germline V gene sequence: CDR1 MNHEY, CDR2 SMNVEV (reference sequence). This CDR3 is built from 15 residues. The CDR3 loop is CASTPGTGGTETQYF. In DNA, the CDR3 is TGTGCCAGCACCCCCGGGACAGGGGGCACAGAGACCCAGTACTTC.

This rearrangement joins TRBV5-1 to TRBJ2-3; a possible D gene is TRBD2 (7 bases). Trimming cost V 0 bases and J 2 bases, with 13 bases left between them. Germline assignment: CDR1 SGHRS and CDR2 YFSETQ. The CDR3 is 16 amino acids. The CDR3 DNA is TGCGCCAGCAGCTTGGGTTATCGGGGGGCCACAGATACGCAGTATTTT. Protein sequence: CASSLGYRGATDTQYF.

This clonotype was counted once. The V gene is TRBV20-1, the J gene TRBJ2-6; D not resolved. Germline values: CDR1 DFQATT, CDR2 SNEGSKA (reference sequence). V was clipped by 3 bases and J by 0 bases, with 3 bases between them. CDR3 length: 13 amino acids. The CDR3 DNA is TGCAGTGCTAGTTACTCTGGGGCCAACGTCCTGACTTTC. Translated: CSASYSGANVLTF.

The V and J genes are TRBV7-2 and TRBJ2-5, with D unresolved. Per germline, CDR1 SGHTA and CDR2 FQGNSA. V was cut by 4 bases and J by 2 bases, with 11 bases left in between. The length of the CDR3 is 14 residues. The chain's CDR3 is CASSSPIIQETQYF. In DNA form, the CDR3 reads TGTGCCAGCAGCTCCCCCATTATACAAGAGACCCAGTACTTC.

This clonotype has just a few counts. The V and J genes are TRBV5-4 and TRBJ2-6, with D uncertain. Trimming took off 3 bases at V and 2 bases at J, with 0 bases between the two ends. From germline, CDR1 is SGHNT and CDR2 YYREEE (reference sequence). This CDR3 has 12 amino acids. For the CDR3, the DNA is TGTGCCAGCAGCTCTGGGGCCAACGTCCTGACTTTC. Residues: CASSSGANVLTF.

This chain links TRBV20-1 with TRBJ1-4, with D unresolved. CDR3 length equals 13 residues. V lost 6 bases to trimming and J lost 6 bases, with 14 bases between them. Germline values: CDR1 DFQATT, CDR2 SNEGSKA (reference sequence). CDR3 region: CSATPGVHEKLFF. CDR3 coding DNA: TGCAGTGCCACTCCGGGAGTTCATGAAAAACTGTTTTTT.

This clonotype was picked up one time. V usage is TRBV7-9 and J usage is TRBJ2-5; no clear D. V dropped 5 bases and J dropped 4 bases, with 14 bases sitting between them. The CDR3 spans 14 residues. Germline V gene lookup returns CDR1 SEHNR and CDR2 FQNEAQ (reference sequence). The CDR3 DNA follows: TGTGCCAGCAGCCTATCGGGCAGGATAGAGACCCAGTACTTC. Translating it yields CASSLSGRIETQYF. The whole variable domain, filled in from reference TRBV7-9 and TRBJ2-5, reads DTGVSQNPRHKITKRGQNVTFRCDPISEHNRLYWYRQTLGQGPEFLTYFQNEAQLEKSRLLSDRFSAERPKGSFSTLEIQRTEQGDSAMYLCASSLSGRIETQYFGPGTRLLVL.

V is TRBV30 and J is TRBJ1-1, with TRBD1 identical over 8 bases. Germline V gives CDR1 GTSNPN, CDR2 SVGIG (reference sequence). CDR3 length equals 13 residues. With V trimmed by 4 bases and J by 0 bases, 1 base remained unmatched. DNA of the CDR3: TGTGCCTGGACCAGGGGGCTGAACACTGAAGCTTTCTTT. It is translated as CAWTRGLNTEAFF.

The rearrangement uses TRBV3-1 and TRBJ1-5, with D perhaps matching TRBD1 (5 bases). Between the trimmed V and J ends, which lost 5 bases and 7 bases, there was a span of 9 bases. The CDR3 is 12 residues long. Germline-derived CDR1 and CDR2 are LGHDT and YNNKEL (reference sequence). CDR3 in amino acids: CASSIPGQPQHF. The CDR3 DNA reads TGTGCCAGCAGCATCCCAGGGCAGCCCCAGCATTTT.

Here the CDR3 DNA reads TGCAGCCCTAGAGCACAGTCAAGGGACTATGGCTACACCTTC. It encodes CSPRAQSRDYGYTF. The gene calls are TRBV20-1 and TRBJ1-2, with D uncertain. Germline lookup yields CDR1 DFQATT and CDR2 SNEGSKA (reference sequence). This CDR3 contains 14 residues.